Listed below are T cell receptor beta chains from one sample, sequenced in a study of blood T cell repertoires in COVID-19. Generated by immunoSEQ multiplex PCR, the TCRdb table keeps only in-frame clones and is missing some. The sample has 150,000 to 200,000 clones; 88% are singletons. Sequenced input: peripheral blood. The receptor set was obtained from a human donor in a cohort sampled during active COVID-19. Each CDR3 is given with its conserved first and last residue. A D gene is named only where the DNA matches it firmly. Expanded clones are given a class, and other clones once, few, many or no size at all.

TRBD2,TRBV6-2/TRBV6-3,TRBJ2-3,few,CASSSLAGGSDTQYF,TGTGCCAGCAGTTCCTTAGCGGGGGGCTCGGATACGCAGTATTTT
.,TRBV18,TRBJ1-1,.,CASSYATENTEAFF,TGTGCCAGCTCATACGCGACAGAGAACACTGAAGCTTTCTTT
TRBD1,TRBV28,TRBJ2-2,.,CASSTTGATGELFF,TGTGCCAGCAGCACGACAGGGGCCACCGGGGAGCTGTTTTTT
TRBD2,TRBV24-1,TRBJ2-2,.,CATSDVLAGETGELFF,TGTGCCACCAGTGATGTCCTAGCGGGAGAAACCGGGGAGCTGTTTTTT
TRBD2,TRBV2,TRBJ2-3,once,CASWAAGVEDTQYF,TGTGCCAGCTGGGCAGCGGGAGTGGAGGATACGCAGTATTTT
TRBD1,TRBV29-1,TRBJ2-1,.,CSADRGKNNEQFF,TGCAGCGCCGACAGGGGGAAGAACAATGAGCAGTTCTTC
.,TRBV7-2,TRBJ1-5,.,CASSSGGTRNQPQHF,TGTGCCAGCAGCTCCGGGGGAACCCGCAATCAGCCCCAGCATTTT
TRBD1,TRBV3-1/TRBV3-2,TRBJ1-1,once,CASTKRYGTAGDTEAFF,TGTGCCAGCACCAAAAGATACGGGACAGCCGGGGACACTGAAGCTTTCTTT
.,TRBV29-1,TRBJ1-4,.,CSVRRGTEKLFF,TGCAGCGTAAGAAGGGGGACAGAAAAACTGTTTTTT
.,TRBV20-1,TRBJ2-7,.,CTELYEQYF,TGCACTGAACTCTACGAGCAGTACTTC
TRBD2,TRBV5-6,TRBJ2-1,.,CASSLVPASGLGDEQFF,TGTGCCAGCAGCTTGGTGCCGGCTAGCGGGCTGGGGGATGAGCAGTTCTTC
.,TRBV5-5,TRBJ1-5,.,CASSIGQMSNQPQHF,TGTGCCAGCAGCATTGGACAGATGAGCAATCAGCCCCAGCATTTT
TRBD2,TRBV2,TRBJ2-7,.,CASSEWASGATAYEQYF,TGTGCCAGCAGTGAATGGGCTAGCGGGGCCACGGCCTACGAGCAGTACTTC
TRBD2,TRBV4-1,TRBJ2-7,.,CASSRISGGALNEQYF,TGCGCCAGCAGCCGGATTAGCGGGGGGGCCCTGAACGAGCAGTACTTC
TRBD2,TRBV2,TRBJ2-1,.,CASSVASGGGEQFF,TGTGCCAGCAGTGTGGCTAGCGGGGGAGGTGAGCAGTTCTTC
.,TRBV30,TRBJ2-1,.,CAWSVLPGGQQFF,TGTGCCTGGAGTGTACTTCCGGGGGGCCAGCAGTTCTTC
TRBD2,TRBV2,TRBJ2-7,.,CASSEAPLLAGGSTYEQYF,TGTGCCAGCAGTGAAGCCCCTCTTTTAGCGGGAGGTTCTACCTACGAGCAGTACTTC
.,TRBV6-2/TRBV6-3,TRBJ2-3,.,CASSTPRERTDTQYF,TGTGCCAGCAGTACCCCCCGAGAGCGGACAGATACGCAGTATTTT
TRBD2,TRBV5-6,TRBJ2-5,.,CASSPGGSLGMETQYF,TGTGCCAGCAGCCCGGGAGGATCGTTAGGGATGGAGACCCAGTACTTC
.,TRBV4-1,TRBJ2-3,once,CASSLSGAGTDTQYF,TGCGCCAGCAGCCTTTCAGGGGCGGGCACAGATACGCAGTATTTT
TRBD2,TRBV4-2,TRBJ2-3,.,CASSQRIGLAGGTDTQYF,TGTGCCAGCAGCCAGAGGATAGGACTAGCGGGAGGAACAGATACGCAGTATTTT
.,TRBV25-1,TRBJ1-6,.,CASSDGRTGYSPLHF,TGTGCCAGCAGTGATGGAAGGACGGGGTATTCACCCCTCCACTTT
.,TRBV5-1,TRBJ2-1,.,CASSLALSSYNEQFF,TGCGCCAGCAGCTTGGCCCTTAGCTCCTACAATGAGCAGTTCTTC
TRBD1,TRBV2,TRBJ1-6,once,CASHTGGGGNSPLHF,TGTGCCAGCCATACAGGAGGGGGCGGGAATTCACCCCTCCACTTT
TRBD2,TRBV28,TRBJ2-1,.,CASSPPSGGSYNEQFF,TGTGCCAGCAGTCCGCCTAGCGGGGGCTCCTACAATGAGCAGTTCTTC
TRBD2,TRBV6-4,TRBJ2-1,.,CASSALAGGEQFF,TGTGCCAGCAGTGCCCTAGCGGGCGGTGAGCAGTTCTTC
.,TRBV3-1/TRBV3-2,TRBJ2-5,.,CASSQDHRETQYF,TGTGCCAGCAGCCAAGACCACCGGGAGACCCAGTACTTC
TRBD2,TRBV7-2,TRBJ2-1,.,CASSLVVGLAGGEQFF,TGTGCCAGCAGCTTAGTGGTGGGACTAGCGGGAGGGGAGCAGTTCTTC
.,TRBV30,TRBJ2-2,once,CACSRGAGELFF,TGTGCCTGTTCTCGGGGGGCTGGGGAGCTGTTTTTT
TRBD2,TRBV7-2,TRBJ2-5,.,CASSREAETQYF,TGTGCCAGCAGCCGGGAGGCGGAGACCCAGTACTTC
.,TRBV7-8,TRBJ2-3,.,CASSPATSTDTQYF,TGTGCCAGCAGCCCAGCGACTAGCACAGATACGCAGTATTTT
TRBD1,TRBV6-2/TRBV6-3,TRBJ1-3,.,CASSRTDRVGNTIYF,TGTGCCAGCAGTCGAACCGACAGGGTTGGAAACACCATATATTTT
TRBD2,TRBV7-2,TRBJ2-3,.,CASSPRGGLATRPVDTQYF,TGTGCCAGCAGCCCGAGGGGGGGACTAGCGACCAGACCGGTAGATACGCAGTATTTT
.,TRBV9,TRBJ1-5,.,CASSPEPGQPQHF,TGTGCCAGCAGCCCAGAACCGGGTCAGCCCCAGCATTTT
.,TRBV19,TRBJ2-3,.,CASSMDLSTDTQYF,TGTGCCAGTAGTATGGACTTGTCCACAGATACGCAGTATTTT
TRBD2,TRBV11-2,TRBJ2-7,.,CASSLVTSGAYEQYF,TGTGCCAGCAGCTTAGTAACTAGCGGTGCCTACGAGCAGTACTTC
.,TRBV9,TRBJ2-3,.,CASSVEDSITDTQYF,TGTGCCAGCAGCGTAGAGGACAGCATCACAGATACGCAGTATTTT
.,TRBV18,TRBJ1-3,.,CASSPGRATGNTIYF,TGTGCCAGCTCACCCGGCAGGGCCACTGGAAACACCATATATTTT
TRBD1,TRBV2,TRBJ2-7,.,CASSINLGGPISYEQYF,TGTGCCAGCAGCATAAATCTAGGGGGCCCGATCTCCTACGAGCAGTACTTC
TRBD2,TRBV29-1,TRBJ2-7,.,CRVEFRGRGAGEQYF,TGCCGCGTTGAATTTCGGGGGCGGGGGGCCGGCGAGCAGTACTTC
.,TRBV6-6,TRBJ1-5,.,CASSYDGQRGPQHF,TGTGCCAGCAGTTACGATGGACAGCGGGGGCCCCAGCATTTT
.,TRBV18,TRBJ2-5,.,CASSPTRYQETQYF,TGTGCCAGCTCACCGACAAGGTACCAAGAGACCCAGTACTTC
TRBD1,TRBV6-5,TRBJ1-5,.,CASDRGLRNQPQHF,TGTGCCAGTGACAGGGGGCTCAGGAATCAGCCCCAGCATTTT
.,TRBV27,TRBJ1-5,.,CASSPNGYSNQPQHF,TGTGCCAGCAGTCCAAACGGGTATAGCAATCAGCCCCAGCATTTT
.,TRBV10-3,TRBJ1-5,once,CAIKGGGNQPQHF,TGTGCCATCAAGGGGGGGGGTAATCAGCCCCAGCATTTT
.,TRBV30,TRBJ1-5,.,CAWTGAGGNQPQHF,TGTGCCTGGACAGGGGCTGGGGGCAATCAGCCCCAGCATTTT
TRBD1,TRBV18,TRBJ2-7,.,CASSHGTVYEQYF,TGTGCCAGCTCACACGGGACAGTCTACGAGCAGTACTTC
.,TRBV2,TRBJ1-2,.,CASSETRVQGHYGYTF,TGTGCCAGCAGTGAAACAAGGGTACAGGGTCACTATGGCTACACCTTC
TRBD1,TRBV6-2/TRBV6-3,TRBJ2-7,.,CASSYVPGQLVYEQYF,TGTGCCAGCAGTTACGTCCCGGGACAGTTAGTCTACGAGCAGTACTTC
.,TRBV6-5,TRBJ2-1,.,CASRRLQGNEQFF,TGTGCCAGCAGACGGCTACAGGGTAATGAGCAGTTCTTC
TRBD2,TRBV4-2,TRBJ2-1,few,CASRPGGTSGHNEQFF,TGTGCCAGCAGGCCTGGGGGGACTAGCGGCCACAATGAGCAGTTCTTC
TRBD2,TRBV3-1/TRBV3-2,TRBJ2-1,.,CASSQSASGSPADEQFF,TGTGCCAGCAGCCAATCCGCTAGCGGGAGCCCAGCTGATGAGCAGTTCTTC
TRBD2,TRBV5-1,TRBJ2-7,.,CASSPYSGSAYEQYF,TGCGCCAGCAGCCCCTATAGCGGGAGTGCCTACGAGCAGTACTTC
TRBD2,TRBV7-6,TRBJ2-7,.,CASSPSASGKRAYEQYF,TGTGCCAGCAGCCCGTCGGCTAGCGGGAAAAGGGCCTACGAGCAGTACTTC
TRBD1,TRBV7-9,TRBJ2-6,.,CASSTPGTGDSGANVLTF,TGTGCCAGCAGCACACCCGGGACAGGGGACTCTGGGGCCAACGTCCTGACTTTC
TRBD1,TRBV2,TRBJ1-2,.,CASRSGQGRGGYTF,TGTGCCAGCAGGTCGGGACAGGGTCGGGGAGGCTACACCTTC
TRBD1,TRBV19,TRBJ1-4,.,CASSMGQGGEKLFF,TGTGCCAGTAGCATGGGACAGGGCGGTGAAAAACTGTTTTTT
.,TRBV6-1,TRBJ1-5,.,CASSERNNQPQHF,TGTGCCAGCAGTGAACGTAACAATCAGCCCCAGCATTTT
TRBD2,TRBV15,TRBJ2-7,.,CATSREGLAGAYEQYF,TGTGCCACCAGCAGAGAGGGGCTAGCGGGGGCGTACGAGCAGTACTTC
TRBD2,TRBV7-2,TRBJ2-6,.,CASSLKGTSGSSGANVLTF,TGTGCCAGCAGCTTAAAAGGGACTAGCGGGAGCTCTGGGGCCAACGTCCTGACTTTC